This TCR beta chain was captured by sequencing in a study of T cells in Graves' hyperthyroidism and ophthalmopathy (dated by TCRdb to the late 2010s). General notes on the study: Peripheral blood samples were taken at the time of initial diagnosis, prior to any treatment. Prospective prediction of ophthalmopathy was tested in an independent validation cohort consisting of about 20 hyperthyroidism patients and about 17 patients who later progressed to ophthalmopathy. To identify TCR V-J signatures that set the groups apart, the researchers used a discovery cohort of 100 patients, made up of 40 to 45 with Graves' ophthalmopathy and 57 with stable Graves' hyperthyroidism. TCR Vbeta CDR3 sequencing of approximately 140 peripheral blood samples (under 45 ophthalmopathy, 75 or so hyperthyroidism and roughly 17 progressor patients) is reported in the paper. After sampling, hyperthyroidism patients received methimazole starting at 30 mg daily, and ophthalmopathy patients received high-dose intravenous methylprednisolone. For training and testing, the 95 to 100 patients in the discovery cohort were randomly divided in a 7:3 ratio. Thyroid tissue and blood T-cell repertoires from roughly 6 Graves' hyperthyroidism patients were also compared in the study. Results the study describes overall, beyond this receptor: Blood samples also contained most of the expanded thyroid clonotypes (frequency above 0.001), which suggests that blood repertoires may reflect thyroid immune responses. No statistical method was used to set the sample size in advance, and investigators knew the group allocation. In validation, the model predicted progression to ophthalmopathy with around 71% sensitivity and around 72% specificity, a median of about 6 months before onset. Ophthalmopathy was separated from stable hyperthyroidism by a 13 V-J signature model, with around 88% sensitivity and about 81% specificity obtained in cross-validation and 80%/75% obtained in testing.

TCR beta CDR3 regions were amplified from RNA transcripts. The first round of RT-PCR for the TCR CDR3 was performed with the HTBI primer set and the Qiagen OneStep RT-PCR kit. The libraries were constructed in a second round of multiplex PCR and then size-selected and purified. The libraries were sequenced on an Illumina HiSeq2000 using paired-end 100 bp reads. For the original study's pipeline: SOAPnuke was used to process the raw data, throwing out any read that contained adapters or uncalled bases, had a mean Phred below 15, or lacked an exact constant-primer or identifier match. High-quality paired reads were merged with COPE v1.2.5, and unique nucleotide sequences were defined as clonotypes. MiTCR v1.1 was used to align the clonotypes against IMGT TRBV, TRBD and TRBJ reference segments. Analysis was restricted to V-J combinations with a frequency above 0.0001, which covered roughly 99% of repertoires. The TCS score was defined as the ratio of F50 (clonal expansion) to E x V (chaos), calculated using BLOSUM62-based TCRdist between CDR3 peptides within each V-J. Welch's t-statistics and random forest reduced several hundred V-J features to 10 to 15, which were used in a naive Bayes classifier (R e1071). TCRdb reprocessing: public reads trimmed at Q25 with fastp, clones called with MiXCR, in-frame beta chains kept. Rows are unified per CDR3 protein, each entry keeping the most common DNA and genes. It is TCRdb's table, rather than the study itself, that gives the V and J calls and clone size. In all, the sample holds some 600,000 distinct CDR3 sequences, and approximately 15% of those were seen once. 4.5% to 6% of the sample is held by the ten biggest clonotypes.

Hyperthyroidism patients were newly diagnosed, with disease duration under 2 months, and aged 18 to 65 years. Any patient with an uncontrolled infection, another autoimmune disease, pregnancy or lactation was excluded. Diagnoses were established on the basis of clinical symptoms, serum thyroxine and TRAb, thyroid ultrasound, and orbital computed tomography. Blood from progressor patients was collected at the time of first diagnosis with hyperthyroidism, before any ophthalmopathy symptoms had appeared. PBMCs were separated from roughly 10 ml of fresh peripheral blood using Ficoll-Paque density gradient centrifugation. Progressor patients were defined as those initially diagnosed with Graves' hyperthyroidism in whom ophthalmopathy developed during follow-up. Total RNA was extracted using Trizol reagent, and RNA quality was assessed on an Agilent 2100 Bioanalyzer. This clonotype was detected ten times or more. The antigen it recognizes is unknown. The sample holds no much larger clone one base away, and base qualities are not on file.

Material: blood. The receptor was derived from a woman aged 30 to 39 with Graves' hyperthyroidism that later progressed to Graves' ophthalmopathy.

The DNA sequence reads TGTGCCAGCAGTCCCCGGGGGGGATTAGTGGGGGGAGATGAGCAGTTCTTC. This codes for CASSPRGGLVGGDEQFF. Recombination joined TRBV27 with TRBJ2-1; TRBD2 agrees with 8 junctional bases. Relative to germline, V is missing 5 bases and J is missing 8 bases, with 17 bases of the junction outside any gene match. Spanning cysteine to phenylalanine, the CDR3 consists of 17 amino acids. Only the CDR3 portion is preserved as DNA: 51 bases, with reading frame beginning at the first base. CDR1 and CDR2, per the germline V gene (reference sequence), are MNHEY and SMNVEV.